These 32 T cell receptor beta chains share one sample of origin, sequenced in a study of T cells in tumors after PD-1 blockade (dated by TCRdb to the late 2010s). Libraries came from the immunoSEQ multiplex PCR assay. Held by TCRdb, this immuneACCESS table contains in-frame sequences only and omits some clones. Under half of the omission traces to an unresolved V gene where checked; the cause of the rest is unknown. Counted in this sample were more than 40,000 clones; 81% of them appeared once. Approximately 4.1% of the sample is in the top ten clones. What this sample's time point label stands for: before anti-PD-1 therapy. The sample was PBMCs, taken before anti-PD-1 treatment. The receptors were sampled from a human donor with basal cell carcinoma.

This chain uses TRBV4-2 with TRBJ1-4; possible D gene TRBD1, 6 bases. Between the trimmed V and J ends, which lost 2 bases and 1 base, there was a span of 14 bases. This CDR3 is 17 amino acids long. Germline V gives CDR1 LGHNA, CDR2 YNFKEQ. The CDR3 DNA sequence: TGTGCCAGCAGCCAACGACAGGAGTTCCAAACTAATGAAAAACTGTTTTTT. It specifies CASSQRQEFQTNEKLFF.

The CDR3 here is CASSLYRGANEQFF. In DNA form, the CDR3 reads TGTGCCAGCAGCTTATACAGGGGGGCCAATGAGCAGTTCTTC. The chain carries TRBV7-2 and TRBJ2-1; 8 nucleotides line up with TRBD1. CDR1 is SGHTA, CDR2 FQGNSA, per germline. After removal of 2 bases from V and 6 bases from J, the junction contained 3 bases not matched to a gene. The CDR3 is made up of 14 amino acids. The variable domain in full, with the rest retrieved from reference TRBV7-2 and TRBJ2-1, is GAGVSQSPSNKVTEKGKDVELRCDPISGHTALYWYRQSLGQGLEFLIYFQGNSAPDKSGLPSDRFSAERTGGSVSTLTIQRTQQEDSAVYLCASSLYRGANEQFFGPGTRLTVL.

The rearrangement uses TRBV5-5 and TRBJ2-4; the D gene is possibly TRBD2 (6 bases). The germline CDR1 and CDR2 sequences are SGHKS and YYEKEE (reference sequence). V was clipped by 7 bases and J by 3 bases, with 14 bases between them. This CDR3 spans 14 amino acids. CDR3 nucleotides: TGTGCCAGCGCCCTGTGGGGGGACAAAAACATTCAGTACTTC. It yields the protein CASALWGDKNIQYF.

This chain connects TRBV15 to TRBJ2-3; no clear D gene. V lost 1 base and J 8 bases, leaving 19 bases between the germline ends. The CDR3 sequence is 16 residues long. Germline CDR1 reads LNHNV; CDR2 reads YYDKDF (reference sequence). CDR3 in DNA: TGTGCCACCAGCAGAGTCGAACTTACCATCTGGGGTACGCAGTATTTT. It specifies CATSRVELTIWGTQYF.

The chain employs TRBV5-5 and TRBJ1-2; tentative D call: TRBD1 (6 bases). Germline values: CDR1 SGHKS, CDR2 YYEKEE (reference sequence). V lost 0 bases, J lost 8 bases, and 14 bases lay in between. The CDR3 length is 14 residues. The CDR3 DNA reads TGTGCCAGCAGCTTGGAAGGCGTGGGGGCAGGCTACACCTTC. The encoded protein is CASSLEGVGAGYTF.

This clone was detected only a few times. The chain couples TRBV19 to TRBJ1-5; 8 positions match TRBD1. V lost 6 bases and J lost 7; bases outside the gene matches: 11. This CDR3 has 15 amino acids. Germline lookup yields CDR1 LNHDA and CDR2 SQIVND (reference sequence). CDR3 coding DNA: TGTGCCAGTAGGGTGAGGGCAGGGGGCCGGCAGCCCCAGCATTTT. Translation: CASRVRAGGRQPQHF.

The chain joins TRBV30 to TRBJ2-7, with 9 bases fitting TRBD1. Germline V CDR1 and CDR2: GTSNPN, SVGIG (reference sequence). There are 14 residues in the CDR3. J lost 5 bases, V lost 1 base, and 6 bases had no gene match. Here the CDR3 reads CAWSARDRVNEQYF. CDR3 nucleotides: TGTGCCTGGAGTGCACGGGACAGGGTGAACGAGCAGTACTTC.

This clone has a handful of counts. The rearrangement uses TRBV13 and TRBJ2-7; perhaps TRBD1 as D (5 bases). In germline, CDR1 is PRHDT, CDR2 FYEKMQ (reference sequence). With 0 bases removed from V and 0 bases from J, the gap between germline ends came to 15 bases. The CDR3 consists of 17 residues. CDR3 loop: CASSLGAGFRLSYEQYF. CDR3 DNA: TGTGCCAGCAGCTTAGGTGCAGGGTTCCGCCTCTCCTACGAGCAGTACTTC.

This clone appeared a single time. This sequence joins TRBV5-5 and TRBJ2-5; D is undetermined. The CDR3 spans 12 residues. V was clipped by 2 bases and J by 3 bases, with 5 bases between them. Germline loops: CDR1 SGHKS, CDR2 YYEKEE (reference sequence). As DNA, the CDR3 is TGTGCCAGCAGCTTATTGGAAGAGACCCAGTACTTC. Protein sequence: CASSLLEETQYF.

This CDR3 reads CATSRDTGPSSGNTIYF. In DNA, the CDR3 is TGTGCCACCAGCAGAGATACAGGACCCTCCTCTGGAAACACCATATATTTT. The chain carries TRBV15 and TRBJ1-3; D perhaps matches TRBD1 (5 bases). This CDR3 has 17 amino acids. Trimming removed 0 bases from V and 0 bases from J, with 12 bases in between. Germline V lookup: CDR1 LNHNV, CDR2 YYDKDF (reference sequence).

The chain is built from TRBV9 and TRBJ1-3, with TRBD1 as a possible D gene (5 bases). The CDR3 extends over 18 amino acids. The ends were cut back, 4 bases at V and 4 bases at J, with 24 bases in the middle. Germline-derived CDR1 and CDR2 are SGDLS and YYNGEE. The CDR3 sequence: CASSTHPTGATFGNTIYF. CDR3 DNA: TGTGCCAGCAGCACACATCCAACTGGGGCGACATTCGGAAACACCATATATTTT.

The chain has TRBV6-4 and TRBJ2-2; D gene ambiguous. CDR1 is MRHNA, CDR2 SNTAGT, per germline. This CDR3 is built from 14 residues. V gave up 0 bases and J gave up 3 bases, with 5 bases separating them. CDR3 sequence: CASSDSMDTGELFF. The CDR3 nucleotides are TGTGCCAGCAGTGACTCGATGGACACCGGGGAGCTGTTTTTT.

The CDR3 protein is CASSYGQGGGYTF. CDR3 in DNA: TGTGCCAGCAGCTACGGACAGGGGGGAGGCTACACCTTC. J is TRBJ1-2 and V is TRBV7-9, with 10 bases identical to TRBD1. This CDR3 region has 13 residues. Germline trimming cut 4 bases from V and 8 bases from J; bases unmatched to any gene: 4. Germline-derived CDR1 and CDR2 are SEHNR and FQNEAQ (reference sequence).

The gene calls are TRBV6-5 and TRBJ2-7; 9 nucleotides align to TRBD1. V gave up 7 bases and J gave up 6 bases; unmatched junction bases: 13. Germline lookup yields CDR1 MNHEY and CDR2 SVGAGI. CDR3 length equals 15 residues. CDR3 nucleotide sequence: TGTGCCAGCATAAAGAAGACAGGGGGATATGGCGAGCAGTACTTC. Encoded protein: CASIKKTGGYGEQYF.

The CDR3 here is CASNTPGELFF. In DNA, the CDR3 is TGTGCCAGCAACACCCCCGGGGAGCTGTTTTTT. The gene calls are TRBV6-5 and TRBJ2-2; no definite D call. Trimming left V 7 bases short and J 6 bases short, with 6 bases between. The CDR3 runs 11 residues. Germline V gene sequence: CDR1 MNHEY, CDR2 SVGAGI.

The gene calls are TRBV10-3 and TRBJ2-1; 8 nucleotides match TRBD2. The J segment lost 2 bases and the V segment lost 1 base, leaving 7 bases of the junction unmatched. This CDR3 region has 17 residues. The germline CDR1 and CDR2 sequences are ENHRY and SYGVKD. The CDR3 protein is CAISEYSGGLPYNEQFF. DNA for the CDR3: TGTGCCATCAGTGAGTACAGCGGGGGCCTACCCTACAATGAGCAGTTCTTC.

The genes are TRBV6-5 and TRBJ1-2, with no clear D. CDR1 and CDR2 (germline): MNHEY, SVGAGI. The germline V and J ends were trimmed by 7 bases and 8 bases, with 20 bases remaining between them. The CDR3 has 14 residues. CDR3 sequence reads: CASKIWAEDRGYTF. The CDR3 DNA follows: TGTGCCAGCAAAATTTGGGCAGAAGATAGGGGCTACACCTTC.

This clone was counted a single time. The J gene is TRBJ2-5, the V gene TRBV30; 8 bases map to TRBD2. The CDR3 runs 13 residues. V was clipped by 0 bases and J by 5 bases; unmatched bases: 2. Germline lookup yields CDR1 GTSNPN and CDR2 SVGIG (reference sequence). The CDR3 bases are TGTGCCTGGAGTGTCGGGGGGGCCGAGACCCAGTACTTC. Translating it yields CAWSVGGAETQYF.

This chain connects TRBV24-1 to TRBJ2-2; possibly TRBD1 or TRBD2 for D (6 bases each). CDR1 and CDR2 from the germline V gene are KGHDR and SFDVKD. With 7 bases removed from V and 5 bases from J, the gap between germline ends came to 10 bases. The length of the CDR3 is 13 residues. CDR3 bases: TGTGCCACCAGACAGGGAGGAACCGGGGAGCTGTTTTTT. Translated, it gives CATRQGGTGELFF.

The chain couples TRBV11-1 to TRBJ2-1, with D uncertain. The germline V gene encodes CDR1 SGHAT and CDR2 FQDESV (reference sequence). V lost 5 bases, J lost 1 base, and 9 bases lay in between. The CDR3 has 14 residues. This CDR3 reads CASSPYISYNEQFF. The CDR3 region has the DNA TGTGCCAGCAGCCCTTATATATCCTACAATGAGCAGTTCTTC.

The table lists this clone with a count of one. The V call is TRBV5-5, the J call TRBJ1-2; maybe TRBD1 (5 bases). V lost 0 bases and J lost 3, with 9 bases in between. CDR3 length equals 14 residues. In germline, CDR1 is SGHKS, CDR2 YYEKEE (reference sequence). CDR3 loop: CASSLVGLDYGYTF. The CDR3 DNA reads as TGTGCCAGCAGCTTGGTGGGGCTGGACTATGGCTACACCTTC.

The chain has TRBV29-1 and TRBJ2-1; 11 nucleotides match TRBD2. This CDR3 region has 15 residues. The germline V gene has CDR1 SQVTM and CDR2 ANQGSEA. V was pared by 4 bases and J by 12 bases, with 14 bases of the junction left unmatched. The CDR3 bases are TGCAGCGTTGTGTTGGATAGCGGGGGGGCGGTAAGGCAGTTCTTC. Translated: CSVVLDSGGAVRQFF.

This rearrangement joins TRBV10-2 to TRBJ2-7, with TRBD2 matching 8 bases. V was clipped by 6 bases and J by 3 bases; unmatched bases: 10. Germline loops: CDR1 WSHSY, CDR2 SAAADI. The CDR3 contains 15 residues. In nucleotides, the CDR3 is TGCGCCAGCAGCCATCCAGCGGGGGCGAGCTACGAGCAGTACTTC. It codes for CASSHPAGASYEQYF.

The chain uses TRBV7-6 and TRBJ2-5, with 7 bases matching TRBD2. The V gene end was trimmed by 3 bases and the J gene end by 2 bases; junction bases not matched to a gene: 6. The CDR3 is 15 residues long. CDR1 is SGHVS and CDR2 is FNYEAQ in the germline V gene. CDR3 coding DNA: TGTGCCAGCAGCTTTATGGCTAGCGGACAAGAGACCCAGTACTTC. This translates into CASSFMASGQETQYF.

The chain links TRBV30 to TRBJ1-3; unclear D gene. Germline loops: CDR1 GTSNPN, CDR2 SVGIG (reference sequence). This CDR3 comprises 14 residues. The V gene lost 1 base and the J gene lost 0 bases, with 7 bases spanning the gap. CDR3 DNA sequence: TGTGCCTGGAGTGCTCAGGTCTCTGGAAACACCATATATTTT. It codes for CAWSAQVSGNTIYF.

This clone was observed once. The genes are TRBV30 and TRBJ1-6; 7 nucleotides line up with TRBD1. The J segment lost 9 bases and the V segment lost 0 bases, leaving 5 bases of the junction unmatched. The CDR3 is made up of 14 amino acids. Germline V gene sequence: CDR1 GTSNPN, CDR2 SVGIG (reference sequence). The CDR3 is CAWSVRSGGSPLHF. In DNA, the CDR3 is TGTGCCTGGAGTGTGAGGTCAGGGGGTTCACCCCTCCACTTT.

The gene calls are TRBV19 and TRBJ1-2, with 7 bases matching TRBD1. The V gene end was trimmed by 6 bases and the J gene end by 2 bases; junction bases not matched to a gene: 3. The CDR3 contains 13 residues. Germline V lookup: CDR1 LNHDA, CDR2 SQIVND (reference sequence). CDR3 sequence: CASSQTGNYGYTF. In DNA form, the CDR3 reads TGTGCCAGTAGCCAGACAGGGAACTATGGCTACACCTTC.

The V gene is TRBV6-6, the J gene TRBJ1-1; D is ambiguous. This CDR3 region has 14 residues. The V gene lost 4 bases and the J gene lost 6 bases, with 15 bases spanning the gap. Germline assignment: CDR1 MNHNY and CDR2 SVGAGI (reference sequence). The CDR3: CASSLKLSTAEAFF. The CDR3 DNA reads as TGTGCCAGCAGTTTAAAACTAAGCACCGCTGAAGCTTTCTTT.

CDR3 amino acids: CASTREAYNEQFF. Here the CDR3 DNA reads TGTGCCAGCACCCGGGAGGCCTACAATGAGCAGTTCTTC. This chain joins TRBV7-8 and TRBJ2-1, with TRBD2 identical over 7 bases. CDR3 length: 13 residues. Germline V CDR1 and CDR2: SGHVS, FQNEAQ. The V gene end was trimmed by 7 bases and the J gene end by 2 bases; junction bases not matched to a gene: 2.

The V gene is TRBV5-6, the J gene TRBJ1-3; TRBD1 agrees at 8 bases. This CDR3 has 17 amino acids. With V trimmed by 1 base and J by 0 bases, 6 bases remained unmatched. In germline, CDR1 is SGHDT, CDR2 YYEEEE. CDR3 DNA: TGTGCCAGCAGCTTGCTAGGACAGGGTCCCTCTGGAAACACCATATATTTT. Residues: CASSLLGQGPSGNTIYF.

The rearrangement uses TRBV28 and TRBJ2-5; D gene uncertain. CDR3 length: 12 amino acids. V lost 5 bases and J lost 4, with 8 bases in between. Germline V CDR1 and CDR2: MDHEN, SYDVKM. CDR3 region: CASSPLGETQYF. The DNA of the CDR3 is TGTGCCAGCAGTCCCCTCGGAGAGACCCAGTACTTC.

This sequence joins TRBV14 and TRBJ2-1; 11 nucleotides line up with TRBD2. V dropped 3 bases and J dropped 2; count of bases not matched to a gene: 3. There are 16 residues in the CDR3. Per germline, CDR1 SGHDN and CDR2 FVKESK. DNA for the CDR3: TGTGCCAGCAGCCATCTAGCGGGGGGAACCTACAATGAGCAGTTCTTC. This codes for CASSHLAGGTYNEQFF.